Below, 23 T cell receptor beta chains from the same sample are listed, as sequenced in a study of brain T cells in children with intractable seizures. Only in-frame clones appear in the TCRdb table, and some are missing; sequencing was by immunoSEQ multiplex PCR. The sample yields around 340,000 clones, over 90% seen once. Stated time point: blood from clinic visit 5 months post-surgery; TSC patient then seizure free. The sequenced sample was peripheral blood, obtained 4 to 5 months after surgery. Receptors were obtained from a boy under three years old with tuberous sclerosis and intractable seizures.

The chain employs TRBV7-9 and TRBJ2-3; no reliable D call. CDR1 and CDR2 from the germline V gene are SEHNR and FQNEAQ (reference sequence). V lost 4 bases and J lost 0, with 11 bases in between. This CDR3 comprises 15 residues. The CDR3 sequence: CASSSTLFSTDTQYF. CDR3 nucleotides: TGTGCCAGCAGCTCTACCCTGTTCAGCACAGATACGCAGTATTTT.

The chain uses TRBV7-9 and TRBJ2-7; a possible D gene is TRBD1 (6 bases). Trimming shortened V by 5 bases and J by 7 bases, and 21 bases separated the two germline ends. Germline assignment: CDR1 SEHNR and CDR2 FQNEAQ (reference sequence). This CDR3 spans 15 amino acids. CDR3 nucleotide sequence: TGTGCCAGCAGCCCCCTCCTGGGAAGGGGGATTGAGCAGTACTTC. Translated: CASSPLLGRGIEQYF.

A remark on this clone: Other DNA sequences within the sample encode an identical CDR3. The rearrangement links TRBV7-9 to TRBJ1-1, with D maybe TRBD1 (6 bases). There are 13 residues in the CDR3. Deletions cut 1 base from V and 5 bases from J, with 8 bases between. The germline gives CDR1 SEHNR, CDR2 FQNEAQ (reference sequence). In DNA form, the CDR3 reads TGTGCCAGCAGCTTAGAGGGGGGAACTGAAGCTTTCTTT. This encodes CASSLEGGTEAFF. Complete variable domain (other parts from reference TRBV7-9 and TRBJ1-1): DTGVSQNPRHKITKRGQNVTFRCDPISEHNRLYWYRQTLGQGPEFLTYFQNEAQLEKSRLLSDRFSAERPKGSFSTLEIQRTEQGDSAMYLCASSLEGGTEAFFGQGTRLTVV.

The V gene is TRBV5-1, the J gene TRBJ2-3; 8 positions match TRBD2. The germline CDR1 and CDR2 sequences are SGHRS and YFSETQ. The CDR3 contains 16 residues. J gave up 0 bases and V 3 bases, and 6 bases lay outside the gene matches. The DNA of the CDR3 is TGCGCCAGCAGCTCTCGAGCGGGGGACAGCACAGATACGCAGTATTTT. Translating gives CASSSRAGDSTDTQYF.

The genes are TRBV6-5 and TRBJ1-2; tentative D call: TRBD1 (6 bases). Per germline, CDR1 MNHEY and CDR2 SVGAGI. This CDR3 contains 15 residues. The V end was cut by 7 bases, the J end by 5 bases, with 20 bases between. Written as DNA, the CDR3 is TGTGCCAGCAACACAGACAGGCTTAACCCTTATGGCTACACCTTC. As protein: CASNTDRLNPYGYTF.

This sequence joins TRBV19 and TRBJ1-6; D gene unclear. This CDR3 has 16 amino acids. V was clipped by 3 bases and J by 1 base, with 10 bases between them. Germline loops: CDR1 LNHDA, CDR2 SQIVND (reference sequence). CDR3 DNA: TGTGCCAGTAGTATCCTTACCAGGTCCTATAATTCACCCCTCCACTTT. This gives the protein CASSILTRSYNSPLHF.

This chain connects TRBV27 to TRBJ2-5, with D unresolved. This CDR3 is built from 14 residues. Per the germline V gene, CDR1 is MNHEY and CDR2 is SMNVEV (reference sequence). The V and J ends lost 4 bases and 1 base respectively, with 10 bases between them. CDR3: CASSSRATQETQYF. The CDR3 DNA reads TGTGCCAGCAGTTCTCGCGCAACCCAAGAGACCCAGTACTTC.

The chain has TRBV15 and TRBJ1-4; 11 positions match TRBD1. The CDR3 sequence is 16 residues long. Germline lookup yields CDR1 LNHNV and CDR2 YYDKDF (reference sequence). V lost 1 base to trimming and J lost 5 bases; unmatched junction nucleotides: 3. CDR3 in amino acids: CATSRGGDRGNEKLFF. The CDR3 DNA reads TGTGCCACCAGCAGAGGCGGGGACAGGGGGAATGAAAAACTGTTTTTT.

This chain links TRBV30 with TRBJ1-2, with D maybe TRBD1 (5 bases). CDR1 and CDR2 from the germline V gene are GTSNPN and SVGIG (reference sequence). The germline V and J ends were trimmed by 7 bases and 3 bases, with 12 bases remaining between them. This CDR3 comprises 12 residues. CDR3 coding DNA: TGTGCCTCTCACGGAGGGGACTATGGCTACACCTTC. The encoded protein is CASHGGDYGYTF.

The chain joins TRBV30 to TRBJ1-1; possible D gene TRBD1, 5 bases. The CDR3 extends over 13 amino acids. Germline assignment: CDR1 GTSNPN and CDR2 SVGIG (reference sequence). V lost 0 bases to trimming and J lost 3 bases, with 8 bases between them. This chain's CDR3 is CAWSVQEYTEAFF. The CDR3 DNA is TGTGCCTGGAGTGTACAGGAGTACACTGAAGCTTTCTTT.

The CDR3 is CASSLSAGVRVAFF. The CDR3 bases are TGCGCCAGCAGCTTGTCTGCAGGGGTTCGAGTAGCTTTCTTT. The chain couples TRBV5-1 to TRBJ1-1, with D possibly TRBD1 on 6 matching bases. CDR3 size: 14 residues. CDR1 and CDR2 from the germline V gene are SGHRS and YFSETQ. Deletions cut 1 base from V and 10 bases from J, with 17 bases between.

The CDR3 is CASSPGPFETGHYGYTF. The CDR3 coding sequence is TGTGCCAGCAGCCCCGGTCCTTTTGAGACAGGGCACTATGGCTACACCTTC. The rearrangement links TRBV11-2 to TRBJ1-2; 7 nucleotides align to TRBD1. The CDR3 is 17 residues long. Germline-derived CDR1 and CDR2 are SGHAT and FQNNGV. V trimming: 5 bases; J trimming: 3 bases; junction bases outside the gene matches: 15.

In its sample, this clone was seen a few times. CDR3 in DNA: TGTGCCAGCAGCCAGGACAGTCCTAGCAATCAGCCCCAGCATTTT. Encoded protein: CASSQDSPSNQPQHF. J is TRBJ1-5 and V is TRBV14, with D perhaps TRBD1 (6 bases). The CDR3 is 15 residues long. In germline, CDR1 is SGHDN, CDR2 FVKESK. V was cut by 3 bases and J by 0 bases, with 9 bases left in between.

V usage is TRBV5-1 and J usage is TRBJ2-3, with D perhaps TRBD1 (6 bases). The CDR3 is 15 residues long. V lost 4 bases and J 0 bases, leaving 12 bases between the germline ends. The germline CDR1 and CDR2 sequences are SGHRS and YFSETQ. CDR3 region: CASSEGQVSTDTQYF. The CDR3 nucleotides read TGCGCCAGCAGCGAGGGACAAGTTAGCACAGATACGCAGTATTTT.

The CDR3 DNA sequence: TGTGCCAGCAGCCCTCTCGGCCTGGAACAAGAGACCCAGTACTTC. It is translated as CASSPLGLEQETQYF. V and J are TRBV7-3 and TRBJ2-5, with D hard to call. Germline values: CDR1 SGHTA, CDR2 FQGTGA. The length of the CDR3 is 15 residues. Trimming stripped 5 bases from V and 2 bases from J, with 15 bases between.

The chain couples TRBV19 to TRBJ2-1; no definite D call. This CDR3 has 14 amino acids. Trimming pared 10 bases from V and 10 bases from J, leaving 23 bases between. CDR1 and CDR2 (germline): LNHDA, SQIVND (reference sequence). The CDR3 reads CATSMSSWQAEQFF. DNA for the CDR3: TGTGCCACCAGTATGAGTTCCTGGCAGGCGGAGCAGTTCTTC.

This clone was seen only once. This chain links TRBV9 with TRBJ2-1; D remains ambiguous. V lost 4 bases and J lost 7, with 6 bases in between. Germline V lookup: CDR1 SGDLS, CDR2 YYNGEE. CDR3 length: 11 residues. CDR3 nucleotides: TGTGCCAGCAGCAGGGAAAATGAGCAGTTCTTC. This codes for CASSRENEQFF.

The chain has TRBV13 and TRBJ2-6; the match to TRBD1 covers 7 bases. Trimming removed 4 bases from V and 2 bases from J; junction bases left unmatched: 8. This CDR3 has 17 residues. The germline V gene has CDR1 PRHDT and CDR2 FYEKMQ (reference sequence). CDR3 coding DNA: TGTGCCAGCAGCTCCCACAGGGGCGTCGCTGGGGCCAACGTCCTGACTTTC. It yields the protein CASSSHRGVAGANVLTF.

In this sample, this clone turned up a few times. The rearrangement uses TRBV3-1 (or the pseudogene TRBV3-2) and TRBJ1-5; TRBD1 might be the D (6 bases). Germline-derived CDR1 and CDR2 are LGHDT and YNNKEL (reference sequence). V lost 1 base and J 0 bases, leaving 7 bases between the germline ends. This CDR3 is built from 15 residues. The CDR3 protein is CASSQGGRSNQPQHF. The CDR3 DNA sequence: TGTGCCAGCAGCCAAGGGGGGCGTAGCAATCAGCCCCAGCATTTT.

This clone occurred once. J is TRBJ1-5 and V is TRBV5-6; 10 bases fit TRBD1. Trimming cost V 4 bases and J 2 bases; bases outside gene matches: 9. Looked up from germline, CDR1 is SGHDT and CDR2 is YYEEEE. The CDR3 is 17 amino acids. CDR3 DNA: TGTGCCAGCAGCCGATTATCCGGGACAGGGGGCAATCAGCCCCAGCATTTT. Translation gives CASSRLSGTGGNQPQHF.

CDR3 bases: TGCAGCGTTGAAGTCCTGAGAGGGGAGACGCAGTATTTT. It translates to CSVEVLRGETQYF. The rearrangement joins TRBV29-1 to TRBJ2-3; either TRBD1 or TRBD2 may supply D (5 bases each). V dropped 1 base and J dropped 9 bases, with 14 bases sitting between them. Germline-derived CDR1 and CDR2 are SQVTM and ANQGSEA. This CDR3 is built from 13 residues.

The chain carries TRBV7-2 and TRBJ2-1; possible D gene TRBD1, 5 bases. CDR3 size: 15 residues. Trimming took 4 bases from V and 0 from J, leaving 10 bases between them. Germline V gives CDR1 SGHTA, CDR2 FQGNSA. CDR3 nucleotide sequence: TGTGCCAGCAGCTCTAGGGGCCTCTCCTACAATGAGCAGTTCTTC. Amino acid sequence: CASSSRGLSYNEQFF.

The genes are TRBV7-3 and TRBJ2-3, with D unclear. The V end was cut by 5 bases, the J end by 2 bases, with 8 bases between. The CDR3 spans 13 residues. Germline values: CDR1 SGHTA, CDR2 FQGTGA. The CDR3 spells CASSLQDTDTQYF. CDR3 coding DNA: TGTGCCAGCAGCCTTCAAGACACAGATACGCAGTATTTT. The complete variable domain, with remaining parts taken from reference TRBV7-3 and TRBJ2-3, reads GAGVSQTPSNKVTEKGKYVELRCDPISGHTALYWYRQSLGQGPEFLIYFQGTGAADDSGLPNDRFFAVRPEGSVSTLKIQRTERGDSAVYLCASSLQDTDTQYFGPGTRLTVL.